What follows describes a single T cell receptor beta chain. The antigen is unknown. Losses at the gene ends were 5 bases for V and 2 bases for J; bases not matched to a gene: 4. This CDR3 contains 15 residues. The germline CDR1 and CDR2 sequences are LGHNA and YNFKEQ. The data were obtained in a study of T cell responses to AZD1222 COVID-19 vaccine. Findings and caveats of the study: Dominant at 160-218 and 743-854, vaccine-associated CD4 TCRs also spanned spike. Only a handful of AZD1222 recipients were seropositive at baseline. Repertoires were obtained solely post-peak T cell response. There were mostly white British donors and more females than males, and clonal diversity was possibly underestimated.

Sequencing used immunoSEQ multiplex PCR; TCRdb keeps in-frame clones, though not all of them. Here the sample spans over 100,000 clones, approximately 90% being singletons. This clonotype was obtained from an adult in good health. The sample was peripheral blood, taken on day 0 of AZD1222 vaccination. The chain joins TRBV4-2 to TRBJ2-7, with 12 positions matching TRBD2. CDR3 sequence: CASSYSSGGAYEQYF. CDR3 DNA: TGTGCCAGCAGCTATTCTAGCGGGGGGGCCTACGAGCAGTACTTC.